The 4 T cell receptor beta chains below all came from one sample that was sequenced in a study of blood T cells in healthy people across ages. Through a sample-barcoded 5' primer and a J-beta primer mix, a second PCR was run for 7 to 11 cycles. TCRdb re-called the 5' RACE reads through MiXCR, storing one row per CDR3 protein. This table holds hundreds of thousands of distinct CDR3 sequences, 25% found once. Another study also made use of these data, one on T cells of mothers and their children.

The specimen sequenced was blood. These receptors originate from a boy aged 5-17 years in good health.

Only a few counts were recorded for this clonotype. The chain has TRBV15 and TRBJ1-3; D is unresolved. Germline assignment: CDR1 LNHNV and CDR2 YYDKDF (reference sequence). V was pared by 8 bases and J by 2 bases, with 10 bases between. The CDR3 is 13 residues long. CDR3 in DNA: TGTGCCACCGCGGCAGGAACTGGAAACACCATATATTTT. It codes for CATAAGTGNTIYF.

V gene TRBV7-3 combines with J gene TRBJ1-1, with TRBD1 matching 9 bases. V gave up 6 bases and J gave up 5 bases; unmatched junction bases: 10. The CDR3 extends over 15 amino acids. Germline V CDR1 and CDR2: SGHTA, FQGTGA. The CDR3 reads CASSRGQGGPTEAFF. The CDR3 region has the DNA TGTGCCAGCAGTCGGGGACAGGGAGGGCCAACTGAAGCTTTCTTT.

The V and J genes are TRBV7-9 and TRBJ2-5; 9 bases are a match to TRBD2. CDR1 and CDR2 (germline): SEHNR, FQNEAQ (reference sequence). V lost 0 bases, J lost 2 bases, and 7 bases stayed unmatched. CDR3 length equals 17 residues. The chain's CDR3 is CASSLAGGLAFQETQYF. In nucleotides, the CDR3 is TGTGCCAGCAGCTTAGCAGGAGGACTAGCGTTTCAAGAGACCCAGTACTTC.

This rearrangement joins TRBV2 to TRBJ1-4; D might be TRBD1 (5 bases). Deletions cut 5 bases from V and 8 bases from J, with 21 bases between. Germline assignment: CDR1 SNHLY and CDR2 FYNNEI. The length of the CDR3 is 16 residues. As DNA, the CDR3 is TGTGCCAGCAGTCCTGGGGGACCGCTGGATGAGGAAAAACTGTTTTTT. Amino acid sequence: CASSPGGPLDEEKLFF.